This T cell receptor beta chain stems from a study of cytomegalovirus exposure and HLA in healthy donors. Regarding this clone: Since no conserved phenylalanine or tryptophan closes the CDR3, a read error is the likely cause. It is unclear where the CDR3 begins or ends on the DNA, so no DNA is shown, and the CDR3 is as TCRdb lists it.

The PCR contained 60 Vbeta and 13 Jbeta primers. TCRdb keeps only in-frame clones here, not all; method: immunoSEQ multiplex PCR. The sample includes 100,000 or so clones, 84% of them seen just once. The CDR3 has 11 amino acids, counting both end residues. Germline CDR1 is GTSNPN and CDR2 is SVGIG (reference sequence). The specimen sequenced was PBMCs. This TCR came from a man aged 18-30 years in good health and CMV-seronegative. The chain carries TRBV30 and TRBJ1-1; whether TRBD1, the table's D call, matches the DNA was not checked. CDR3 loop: CACNPGTGVLI.